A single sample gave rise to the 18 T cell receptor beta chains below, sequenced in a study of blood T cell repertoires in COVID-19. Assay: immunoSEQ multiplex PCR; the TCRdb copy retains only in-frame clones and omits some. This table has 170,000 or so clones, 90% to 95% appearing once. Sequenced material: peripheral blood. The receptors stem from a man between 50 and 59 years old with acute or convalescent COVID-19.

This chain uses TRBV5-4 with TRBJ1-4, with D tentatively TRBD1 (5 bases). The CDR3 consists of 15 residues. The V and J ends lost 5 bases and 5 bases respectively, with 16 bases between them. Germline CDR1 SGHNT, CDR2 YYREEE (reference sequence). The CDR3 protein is CASSAWGSSNEKLFF. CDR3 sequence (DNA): TGTGCCAGCAGTGCCTGGGGCTCGTCGAATGAAAAACTGTTTTTT.

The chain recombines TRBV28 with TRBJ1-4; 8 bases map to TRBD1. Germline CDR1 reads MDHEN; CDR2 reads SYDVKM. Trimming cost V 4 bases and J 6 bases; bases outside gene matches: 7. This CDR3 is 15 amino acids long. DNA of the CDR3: TGTGCCAGCAGTTCAGGGGGCGAGGGCGATGAAAAACTGTTTTTT. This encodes CASSSGGEGDEKLFF.

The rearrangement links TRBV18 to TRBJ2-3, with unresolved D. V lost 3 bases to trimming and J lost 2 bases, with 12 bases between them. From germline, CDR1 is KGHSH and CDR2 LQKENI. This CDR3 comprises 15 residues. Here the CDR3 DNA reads TGTGCCAGCTCACCGCTAGTGTCTACCACAGATACGCAGTATTTT. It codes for CASSPLVSTTDTQYF.

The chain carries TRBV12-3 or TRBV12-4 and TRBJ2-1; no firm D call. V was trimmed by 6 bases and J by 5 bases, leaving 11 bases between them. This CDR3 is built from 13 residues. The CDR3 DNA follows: TGTGCCAGCAGCTCGACTGGCAACAATGAGCAGTTCTTC. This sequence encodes CASSSTGNNEQFF.

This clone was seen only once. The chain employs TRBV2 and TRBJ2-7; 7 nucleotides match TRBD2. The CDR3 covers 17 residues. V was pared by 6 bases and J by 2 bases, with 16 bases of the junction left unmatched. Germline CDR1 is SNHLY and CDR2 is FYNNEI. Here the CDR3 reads CASRIRMLAGDPYEQYV. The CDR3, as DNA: TGTGCCAGCAGGATCCGTATGTTGGCGGGGGATCCCTACGAGCAGTACGTC.

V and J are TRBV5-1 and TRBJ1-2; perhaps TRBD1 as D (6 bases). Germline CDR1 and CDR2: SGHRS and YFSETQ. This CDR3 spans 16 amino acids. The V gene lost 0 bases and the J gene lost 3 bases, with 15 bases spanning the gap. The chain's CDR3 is CASSLASGRGHYGYTF. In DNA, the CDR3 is TGCGCCAGCAGCTTGGCCTCGGGCAGGGGACACTATGGCTACACCTTC.

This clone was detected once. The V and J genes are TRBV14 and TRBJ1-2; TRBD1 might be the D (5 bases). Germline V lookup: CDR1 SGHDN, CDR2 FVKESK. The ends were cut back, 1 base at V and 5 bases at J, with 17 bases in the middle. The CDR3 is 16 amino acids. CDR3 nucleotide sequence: TGTGCCAGCAGCCAAGGATTGCGGGGACGGAGGTATGGCTACACCTTC. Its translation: CASSQGLRGRRYGYTF.

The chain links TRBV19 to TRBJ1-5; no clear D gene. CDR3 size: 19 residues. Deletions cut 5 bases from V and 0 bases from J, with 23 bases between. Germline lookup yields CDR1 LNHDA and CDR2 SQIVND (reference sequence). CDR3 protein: CASSPNPNLYALSNQPQHF. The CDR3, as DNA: TGTGCCAGTAGTCCCAACCCCAATCTATACGCTCTTAGCAATCAGCCCCAGCATTTT.

CDR3 nucleotides: TGTGCCAGCAGTTACCAGGGGTGGCATGGCTACACCTTC. This sequence encodes CASSYQGWHGYTF. The J gene is TRBJ1-2, the V gene TRBV6-5; D may be TRBD1 (6 bases). The CDR3 has 13 amino acids. V was clipped by 2 bases and J by 6 bases, with 10 bases between them. CDR1 MNHEY and CDR2 SVGAGI come from the germline V gene.

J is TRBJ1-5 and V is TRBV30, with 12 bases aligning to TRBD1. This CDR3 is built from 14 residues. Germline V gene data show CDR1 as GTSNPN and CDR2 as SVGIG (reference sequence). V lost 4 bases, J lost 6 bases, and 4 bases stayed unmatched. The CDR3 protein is CAWTGQGATQPQHF. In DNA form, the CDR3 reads TGTGCCTGGACGGGACAGGGGGCCACTCAGCCCCAGCATTTT.

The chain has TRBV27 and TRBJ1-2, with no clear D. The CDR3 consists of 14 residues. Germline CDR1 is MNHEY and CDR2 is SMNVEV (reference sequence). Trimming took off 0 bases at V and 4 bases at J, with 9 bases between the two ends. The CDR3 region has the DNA TGTGCCAGCAGTTTATCTGAGACAAGCTATGGCTACACCTTC. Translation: CASSLSETSYGYTF.

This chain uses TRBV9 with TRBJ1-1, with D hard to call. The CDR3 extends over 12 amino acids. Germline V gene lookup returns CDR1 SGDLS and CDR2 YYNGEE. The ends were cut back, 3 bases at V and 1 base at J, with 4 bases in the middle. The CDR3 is CASSAENTEAFF. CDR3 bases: TGTGCCAGCAGCGCAGAGAACACTGAAGCTTTCTTT.

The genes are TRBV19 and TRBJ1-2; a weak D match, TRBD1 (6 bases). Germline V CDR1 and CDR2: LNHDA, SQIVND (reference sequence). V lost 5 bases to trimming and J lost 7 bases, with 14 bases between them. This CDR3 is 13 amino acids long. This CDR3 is CASSPYRESGYTF. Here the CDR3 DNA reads TGTGCCAGTAGTCCTTACAGGGAATCTGGCTACACCTTC. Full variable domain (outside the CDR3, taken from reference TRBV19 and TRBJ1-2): DGGITQSPKYLFRKEGQNVTLSCEQNLNHDAMYWYRQDPGQGLRLIYYSQIVNDFQKGDIAEGYSVSREKKESFPLTVTSAQKNPTAFYLCASSPYRESGYTFGSGTRLTVV.

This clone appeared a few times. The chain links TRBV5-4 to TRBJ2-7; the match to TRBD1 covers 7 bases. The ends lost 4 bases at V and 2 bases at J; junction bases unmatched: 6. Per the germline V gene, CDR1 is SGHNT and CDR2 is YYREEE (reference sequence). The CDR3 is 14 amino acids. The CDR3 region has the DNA TGTGCCAGCAGCATAGACAGGGCGCCCTACGAGCAGTACTTC. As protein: CASSIDRAPYEQYF.

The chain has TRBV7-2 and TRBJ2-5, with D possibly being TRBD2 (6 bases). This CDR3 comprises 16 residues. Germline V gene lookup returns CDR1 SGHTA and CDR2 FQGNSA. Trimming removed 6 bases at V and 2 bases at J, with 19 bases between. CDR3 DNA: TGTGCCAGCAGGCCGGGACTCCCAATGAGTCAAGAGACCCAGTACTTC. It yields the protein CASRPGLPMSQETQYF.

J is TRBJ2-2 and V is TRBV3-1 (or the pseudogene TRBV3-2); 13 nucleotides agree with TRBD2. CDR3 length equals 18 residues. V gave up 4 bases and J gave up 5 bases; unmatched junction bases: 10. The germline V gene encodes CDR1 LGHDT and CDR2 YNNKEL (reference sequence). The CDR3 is CASSRGLAGVGGTGELFF. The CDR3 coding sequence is TGTGCCAGCAGCCGCGGACTAGCGGGAGTGGGTGGTACCGGGGAGCTGTTTTTT.

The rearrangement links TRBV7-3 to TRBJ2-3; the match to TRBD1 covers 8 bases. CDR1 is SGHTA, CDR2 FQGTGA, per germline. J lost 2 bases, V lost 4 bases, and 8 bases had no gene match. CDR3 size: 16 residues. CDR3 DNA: TGTGCCAGCAGCTCCGACAGGGGTCCGGACACAGATACGCAGTATTTT. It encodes CASSSDRGPDTDTQYF.

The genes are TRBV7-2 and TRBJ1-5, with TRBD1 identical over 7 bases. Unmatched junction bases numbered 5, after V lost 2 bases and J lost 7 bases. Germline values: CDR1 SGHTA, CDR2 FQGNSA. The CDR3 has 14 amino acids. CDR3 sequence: CASSLRQGGQPQHF. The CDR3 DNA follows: TGTGCCAGCAGCTTAAGACAAGGGGGCCAGCCCCAGCATTTT.